Sequencing of this TCR beta chain was carried out in a study of human T cells and chemical hapten exposure. Overall study context: The sensitizer, 2% DPC, was used on around 2 cm by around 2 cm of upper inner arm skin.

Individual cDNA molecules received unique molecular identifiers in the library. Per the study methods: Across samples, TCR counts had a median of about 92,000 and ranged from roughly 20,000 to 690,600. TCRdb reprocessed the RACE reads with MiXCR, giving one entry per CDR3 protein. These V and J calls derive from TCRdb rather than the authors' analysis. The sample contains 150,000 to 200,000 distinct CDR3 sequences, 13% to 15% of which appear only once. This clonotype was detected a few times. The time point: patch test 1, 2 weeks after DPC sensitization. Treatment noted: therapeutic diphenylcyclopropenone sensitization with weekly scalp DPC. Blood was collected ahead of every patch test applied. V dropped 3 bases and J dropped 8; count of bases not matched to a gene: 10. Germline CDR1 SGDLS, CDR2 YYNGEE. The CDR3 is 16 amino acids.

This TCR derives from a woman aged 30 to 39 with alopecia areata. Some clones in this sample may be carry-over from other donors' samples. Source: whole blood, taken in connection with sensitization to the hapten diphenylcyclopropenone (DPC). V usage is TRBV9 and J usage is TRBJ2-1, with 11 bases lining up with TRBD2. The CDR3 sequence: CASSASLAGGGYEQFF. CDR3 DNA sequence: TGTGCCAGCAGCGCCAGTCTAGCGGGAGGAGGCTATGAGCAGTTCTTC.